This T cell receptor beta chain appears in the sequencing data of a study of CD8 T cells in Susac syndrome. The RNA, roughly 0.45 to 1 ug, was put through reverse transcription using random hexamers. Across 54 Vbeta and 13 Jbeta, TCR beta CDR3 was amplified with immunoSEQ multiplex PCR. TCRdb itself ran the immunoSEQ multiplex PCR reads through MiXCR, one entry per CDR3 protein. The table has 250,000 to 350,000 distinct CDR3 sequences, about 85% seen once. The germline CDR1 and CDR2 sequences are MGHRA and YSYEKL. CDR3 length: 13 residues. J was trimmed by 6 bases and V by 1 base; bases with no gene match: 1. FACS enriched CD8+ TEMRA cells, while bulk CD8+ and CD4+ were negatively isolated.

The rearrangement uses TRBV4-1 and TRBJ2-7; TRBD1 matches 9 bases. This receptor was identified in a human donor with multiple sclerosis. The sequenced sample consisted of CD8+ T cells from PBMCs. The CDR3: CASSQGQGGEQYF. In DNA form, the CDR3 reads TGCGCCAGCAGCCAAGGACAGGGGGGCGAGCAGTACTTC.